Following are 20 T cell receptor beta chains from one sample sequenced in a study of blood T cells in healthy people across ages. Sample-barcoded 5' priming and a J-beta primer mix drove a second PCR of roughly 7 to 11 cycles. TCRdb ran MiXCR on the 5' RACE reads and lists one entry per CDR3 protein. The repertoire holds more than 800,000 distinct CDR3 sequences, more than 35% seen once, with 18% in the top ten. The sequencing input was blood. The source of these receptors is a woman aged 60-75 years in good health.

The genes are TRBV29-1 and TRBJ1-2, with D hard to call. CDR1 SQVTM and CDR2 ANQGSEA come from the germline V gene. Trimming took off 3 bases at V and 4 bases at J, with 9 bases between the two ends. This CDR3 is built from 12 residues. CDR3 loop: CSVEARSYGYTF. As DNA, the CDR3 is TGCAGCGTTGAGGCCCGATCCTATGGCTACACCTTC.

V and J are TRBV5-1 and TRBJ1-2; TRBD1 matches at 10 bases. This CDR3 region has 15 residues. Germline trimming cut 4 bases from V and 7 bases from J; bases unmatched to any gene: 10. In germline, CDR1 is SGHRS, CDR2 YFSETQ. The CDR3 bases are TGCGCCAGCAGCCCTGGACAGGGGGTAATCTCTGGCTACACCTTC. This translates into CASSPGQGVISGYTF.

This clonotype turned up a few times. The V call is TRBV24-1, the J call TRBJ2-1; D gene unclear. V lost 2 bases and J lost 4, with 11 bases in between. Germline lookup yields CDR1 KGHDR and CDR2 SFDVKD. This CDR3 is 15 amino acids long. The CDR3 is CATSDSSGRYNEQFF. CDR3 DNA sequence: TGTGCCACCAGTGATTCGTCAGGAAGGTACAATGAGCAGTTCTTC.

A remark on this clonotype: The junction departs from germline at one end; a sequencing error may be responsible. The rearrangement uses TRBV6-5 and TRBJ2-1; 16 bases align to TRBD2. The CDR3 sequence is 19 residues long. CDR1 MNHEY and CDR2 SVGAGI come from the germline V gene. The CDR3 protein is CASGYNPGLAGGRSNEQFF. CDR3 sequence (DNA): TGTGCCAGCGGTTACAACCCGGGACTAGCGGGAGGGCGATCTAATGAGCAGTTCTTC.

This clonotype was counted a few times. The rearrangement links TRBV9 to TRBJ2-3; D is unresolved. Germline CDR1 SGDLS, CDR2 YYNGEE. The V end was cut by 1 base, the J end by 1 base, with 13 bases between. The CDR3 has 16 residues. The CDR3 reads CASSVLSSVGTDTQYF. DNA for the CDR3: TGTGCCAGCAGCGTATTGTCAAGCGTAGGCACAGATACGCAGTATTTT.

This clonotype turned up a few times. This sequence joins TRBV13 and TRBJ1-1, with D possibly matching TRBD1 (6 bases). The CDR3 runs to 14 residues. The V end lost 4 bases, the J end lost 2 bases, and 11 bases lay between the germline ends. Looked up from germline, CDR1 is PRHDT and CDR2 is FYEKMQ (reference sequence). This chain's CDR3 is CASSSGGPNTEAFF. The CDR3, as DNA: TGTGCCAGCAGCTCTGGGGGGCCCAACACTGAAGCTTTCTTT.

V is TRBV9 and J is TRBJ1-6; no definite D call. V was cut by 0 bases and J by 8 bases, with 9 bases left in between. CDR3 length: 14 amino acids. Germline V gene data show CDR1 as SGDLS and CDR2 as YYNGEE. CDR3 coding DNA: TGTGCCAGCAGCGTAGGGTTGGTTGATTCACCCCTCCACTTT. Its translation: CASSVGLVDSPLHF.

The chain joins TRBV27 to TRBJ2-2; D not certain. This CDR3 is 13 amino acids long. CDR1 MNHEY and CDR2 SMNVEV come from the germline V gene (reference sequence). Trimming left V 5 bases short and J 2 bases short, with 6 bases between. The CDR3 spells CASSPINTGELFF. The CDR3 nucleotides are TGTGCCAGCAGTCCGATTAACACCGGGGAGCTGTTTTTT.

Regarding this clonotype: This may come from a read error, since a much larger clone is one base off. The J gene is TRBJ2-7, the V gene TRBV12-3 or TRBV12-4, with 13 bases matching TRBD2. J was trimmed by 7 bases and V by 6 bases; bases with no gene match: 12. This CDR3 is 16 amino acids long. The CDR3 sequence: CASSPEGLAGTHEQYF. CDR3 nucleotides: TGTGCCAGCAGCCCCGAGGGACTAGCGGGAACCCATGAGCAGTACTTC.

About this clonotype: The junction shows a germline mismatch at one end, possibly a read error. The chain combines TRBV15 with TRBJ2-5; D might be TRBD1 (6 bases). The germline gives CDR1 LNHNV, CDR2 YYDKDF (reference sequence). The length of the CDR3 is 15 residues. The CDR3 region is CATGRGEGGSETQYF. CDR3 nucleotide sequence: TGTGCCACCGGCAGAGGCGAAGGGGGTTCAGAGACCCAGTACTTC.

Only a few counts were recorded for this clonotype. This chain uses TRBV12-3 or TRBV12-4 with TRBJ2-7; no definite D call. This CDR3 has 12 residues. The germline V and J ends were trimmed by 6 bases and 5 bases, with 11 bases remaining between them. The CDR3 loop reads CASSQVLNEQYF. The CDR3 DNA sequence: TGTGCCAGCAGCCAGGTTTTGAACGAGCAGTACTTC.

J is TRBJ2-7 and V is TRBV6-1, with D possibly TRBD2 on 6 matching bases. V lost 6 bases, J lost 5 bases, and 23 bases lay in between. The CDR3 loop spans 16 amino acids. Germline CDR1 and CDR2: MNHNS and SASEGT. For the CDR3, the DNA is TGTGCCAGCAGAGCCCTTACTAGCCCGAGAATGGACGAGCAGTACTTC. Its translation is CASRALTSPRMDEQYF.

This clonotype appeared once. The CDR3 is CASSVGPVEKTQYF. CDR3 in DNA: TGTGCCAGCAGCGTCGGGCCAGTAGAAAAGACCCAGTACTTC. This chain uses TRBV2 with TRBJ2-5; D gene ambiguous. The ends were cut back, 6 bases at V and 6 bases at J, with 17 bases in the middle. The CDR3 extends over 14 amino acids. Germline V CDR1 and CDR2: SNHLY, FYNNEI.

J is TRBJ2-1 and V is TRBV24-1, with D maybe TRBD2 (7 bases). The CDR3 has 18 amino acids. Germline CDR1 reads KGHDR; CDR2 reads SFDVKD. Between the trimmed V and J ends, which lost 3 bases and 0 bases, there was a span of 17 bases. DNA of the CDR3: TGTGCCACCAGTGATACAAGGGGGGGGGCTGGCTCCTACAATGAGCAGTTCTTC. Amino acid sequence: CATSDTRGGAGSYNEQFF.

The sample holds a few counts of this clonotype. This chain joins TRBV12-3 or TRBV12-4 and TRBJ2-5, with 8 bases fitting TRBD1. TRBJ2-7 explains the end of the DNA better; the J call may be wrong. This CDR3 is built from 15 residues. CDR3 loop: CASSLVGTGFGEQYF. CDR3 DNA: TGTGCCAGCAGTTTAGTAGGGACAGGTTTTGGCGAGCAGTACTTC.

This clonotype was found many times. A junction boundary mismatches the germline segment, possibly from a read error. The CDR3, as DNA: TGTGCCATCAGGGAGCGGGAGGGCTCCAACGAGCAGTACTTC. This translates into CAIREREGSNEQYF. V and J are TRBV10-3 and TRBJ2-7; 10 bases map to TRBD2. The CDR3 spans 14 residues. CDR1 ENHRY and CDR2 SYGVKD come from the germline V gene.

The J gene is TRBJ1-4, the V gene TRBV4-2, with TRBD1 matching 11 bases. V lost 2 bases and J lost 2; bases outside the gene matches: 13. The germline V gene has CDR1 LGHNA and CDR2 YNFKEQ. CDR3 length equals 20 residues. CDR3 DNA sequence: TGTGCCAGCAGCCAACCCGGGGGGGACAGGGGGATTTCGACTAATGAAAAACTGTTTTTT. Translating it yields CASSQPGGDRGISTNEKLFF.

The V gene is TRBV5-6, the J gene TRBJ1-5; D might be TRBD1 (5 bases). The CDR3 is 15 amino acids. The ends were cut back, 1 base at V and 4 bases at J, with 12 bases in the middle. Germline V gives CDR1 SGHDT, CDR2 YYEEEE. The CDR3 DNA reads TGTGCCAGCAGCTTGTATGGGGCAGGTAATCAGCCCCAGCATTTT. It specifies CASSLYGAGNQPQHF.

The chain joins TRBV5-6 to TRBJ2-7, with 10 bases matching TRBD1. The CDR3 has 16 residues. Germline V gene data show CDR1 as SGHDT and CDR2 as YYEEEE. The trim removed 2 bases at V and 0 bases at J, leaving 5 bases unmatched. The CDR3 protein is CASSLPRTGGSYEQYF. The CDR3 DNA reads as TGTGCCAGCAGCTTACCTAGGACAGGGGGCTCCTACGAGCAGTACTTC.

This chain uses TRBV28 with TRBJ2-5, with D possibly TRBD1 on 6 matching bases. With the DNA end fitting TRBJ2-1 better, the J assignment may be wrong. The CDR3 spans 14 residues. Looked up from germline, CDR1 is MDHEN and CDR2 is SYDVKM. Written as DNA, the CDR3 is TGTGCCAGCAGTTCAGGACAGTTCCAAGAGACCCAGTTCTTC. Its translation is CASSSGQFQETQFF.